A single T cell receptor beta chain is shown here with its context. This record belongs to a study of OX40 agonist ivuxolimab in advanced cancers. Germline CDR1 reads SGHRS; CDR2 reads YFSETQ. The CDR3 contains 14 residues. V lost 3 bases and J lost 5, with 11 bases in between. The data were produced by immunoSEQ multiplex PCR, yet TCRdb's version contains in-frame clones alone and is incomplete. The sample carries about 94,000 clones, about 92% recorded once. Sequencing used CD4+ or CD8+ T cells sorted from blood, obtained in a trial of the OX40 agonist ivuxolimab. The source of this sequence is an adult with an advanced solid tumor such as melanoma, head and neck, liver or kidney cancer. This chain links TRBV5-1 with TRBJ2-2; no clear D. The CDR3 region has the DNA TGCGCCAGCAGCTGGCCGGTAGGAACCGGGGAGCTGTTTTTT. Amino acids: CASSWPVGTGELFF.